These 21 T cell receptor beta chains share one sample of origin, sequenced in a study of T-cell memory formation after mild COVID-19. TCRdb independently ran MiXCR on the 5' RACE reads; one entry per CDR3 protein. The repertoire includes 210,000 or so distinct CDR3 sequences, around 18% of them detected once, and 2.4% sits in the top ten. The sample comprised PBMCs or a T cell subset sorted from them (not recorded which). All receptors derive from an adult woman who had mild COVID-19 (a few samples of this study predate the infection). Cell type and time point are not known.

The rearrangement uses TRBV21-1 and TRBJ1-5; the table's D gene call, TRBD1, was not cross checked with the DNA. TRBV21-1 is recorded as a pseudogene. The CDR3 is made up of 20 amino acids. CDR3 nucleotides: TGTGCCAGCAGCTTCAGGGACGGGGACGGAGCAGAATATAGCAATCAGCCCCAGCATTTT. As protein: CASSFRDGDGAEYSNQPQHF.

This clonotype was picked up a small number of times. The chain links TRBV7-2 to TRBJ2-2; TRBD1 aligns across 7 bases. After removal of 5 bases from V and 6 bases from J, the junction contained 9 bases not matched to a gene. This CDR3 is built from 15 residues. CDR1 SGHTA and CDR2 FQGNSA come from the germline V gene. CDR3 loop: CASSRQGLTAGELFF. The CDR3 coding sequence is TGTGCCAGCAGCCGACAGGGATTAACCGCCGGGGAGCTGTTTTTT.

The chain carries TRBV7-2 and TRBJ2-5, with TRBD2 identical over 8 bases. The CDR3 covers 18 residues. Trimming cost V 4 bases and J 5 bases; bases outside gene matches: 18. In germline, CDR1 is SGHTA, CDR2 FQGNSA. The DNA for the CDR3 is TGTGCCAGCAGCTCCCCTGCTAGGACTAGCTCGGTTTGGGAGACCCAGTACTTC. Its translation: CASSSPARTSSVWETQYF.

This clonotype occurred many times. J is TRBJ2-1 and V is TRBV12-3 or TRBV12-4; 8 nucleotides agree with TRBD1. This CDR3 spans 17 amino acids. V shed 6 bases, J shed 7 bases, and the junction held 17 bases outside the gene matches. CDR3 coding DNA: TGTGCCAGCAGCTGGGACAGGCTACCATGGGTTGGAAATGAGCAGTTCTTC. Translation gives CASSWDRLPWVGNEQFF.

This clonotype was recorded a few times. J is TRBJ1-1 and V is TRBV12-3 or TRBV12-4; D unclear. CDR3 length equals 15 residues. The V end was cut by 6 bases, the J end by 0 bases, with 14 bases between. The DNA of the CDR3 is TGTGCCAGCAGGCCCCGGTCGGGGATGAACACTGAAGCTTTCTTT. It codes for CASRPRSGMNTEAFF.

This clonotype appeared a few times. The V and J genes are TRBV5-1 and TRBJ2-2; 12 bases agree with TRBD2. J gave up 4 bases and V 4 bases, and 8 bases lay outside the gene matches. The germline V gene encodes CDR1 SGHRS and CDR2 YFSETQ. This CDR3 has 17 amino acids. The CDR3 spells CASSQTLAGGPTGELFF. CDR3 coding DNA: TGCGCCAGCAGCCAAACCCTAGCGGGAGGGCCCACCGGGGAGCTGTTTTTT.

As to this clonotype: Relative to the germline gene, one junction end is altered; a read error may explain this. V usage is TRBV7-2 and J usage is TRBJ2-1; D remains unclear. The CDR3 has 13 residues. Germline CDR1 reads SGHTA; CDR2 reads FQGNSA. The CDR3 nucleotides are TGTGCCATCAGCCATAATCGGGACAATGAGCAGTTCTTC. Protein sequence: CAISHNRDNEQFF.

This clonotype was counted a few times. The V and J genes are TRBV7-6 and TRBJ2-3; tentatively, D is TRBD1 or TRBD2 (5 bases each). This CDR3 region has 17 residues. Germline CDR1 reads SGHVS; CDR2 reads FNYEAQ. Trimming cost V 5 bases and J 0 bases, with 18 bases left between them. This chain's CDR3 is CASSPTSQGPSTDTQYF. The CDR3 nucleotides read TGTGCCAGCAGCCCGACATCCCAGGGACCTAGCACAGATACGCAGTATTTT.

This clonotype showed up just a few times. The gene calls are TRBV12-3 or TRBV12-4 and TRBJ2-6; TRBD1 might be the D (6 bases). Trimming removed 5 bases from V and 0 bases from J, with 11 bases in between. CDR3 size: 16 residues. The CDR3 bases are TGTGCCAGCAGTATACAGGGTTACTCTGGGGCCAACGTCCTGACTTTC. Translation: CASSIQGYSGANVLTF.

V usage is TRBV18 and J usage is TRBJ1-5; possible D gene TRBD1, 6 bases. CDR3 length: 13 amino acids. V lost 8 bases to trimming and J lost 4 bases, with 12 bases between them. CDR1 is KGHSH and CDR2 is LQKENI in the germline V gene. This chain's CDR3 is CASTTGLNQPQHF. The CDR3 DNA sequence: TGTGCCAGCACGACAGGTTTGAATCAGCCCCAGCATTTT.

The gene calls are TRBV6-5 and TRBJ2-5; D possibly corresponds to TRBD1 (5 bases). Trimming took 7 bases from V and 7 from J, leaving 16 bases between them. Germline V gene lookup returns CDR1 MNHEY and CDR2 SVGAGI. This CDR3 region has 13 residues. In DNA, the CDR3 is TGTGCCAGCACCCAAGCCGTGCAGGGGACCCAGTACTTC. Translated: CASTQAVQGTQYF.

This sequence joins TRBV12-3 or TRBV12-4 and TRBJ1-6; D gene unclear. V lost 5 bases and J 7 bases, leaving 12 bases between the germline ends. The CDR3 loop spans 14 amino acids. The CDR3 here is CASSRTVGNSPLHF. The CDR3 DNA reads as TGTGCCAGCAGTCGGACGGTCGGGAATTCACCCCTCCACTTT.

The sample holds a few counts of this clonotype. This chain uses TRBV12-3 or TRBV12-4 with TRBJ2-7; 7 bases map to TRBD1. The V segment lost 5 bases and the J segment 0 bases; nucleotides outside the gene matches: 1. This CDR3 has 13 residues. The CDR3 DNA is TGTGCCAGCAGTGGGACAGTCTCCTACGAGCAGTACTTC. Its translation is CASSGTVSYEQYF.

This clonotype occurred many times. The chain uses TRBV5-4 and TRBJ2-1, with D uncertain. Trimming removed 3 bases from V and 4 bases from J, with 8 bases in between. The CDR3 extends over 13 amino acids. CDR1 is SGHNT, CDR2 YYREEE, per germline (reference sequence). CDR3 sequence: CASSSDTYNEQFF. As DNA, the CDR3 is TGTGCCAGCAGCTCCGACACATACAATGAGCAGTTCTTC.

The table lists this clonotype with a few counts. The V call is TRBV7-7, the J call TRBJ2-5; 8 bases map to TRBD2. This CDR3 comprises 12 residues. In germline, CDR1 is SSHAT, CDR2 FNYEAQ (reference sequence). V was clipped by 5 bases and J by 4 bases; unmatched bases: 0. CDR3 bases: TGTGCCAGCAGCCGGGAGGGAGAGACCCAGTACTTC. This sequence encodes CASSREGETQYF.

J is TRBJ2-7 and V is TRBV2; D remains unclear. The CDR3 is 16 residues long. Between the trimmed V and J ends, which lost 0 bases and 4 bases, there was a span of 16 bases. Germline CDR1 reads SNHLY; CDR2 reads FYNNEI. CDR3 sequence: CASSEAGSVLGYEQYF. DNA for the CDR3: TGTGCCAGCAGTGAAGCTGGGTCAGTCCTCGGTTACGAGCAGTACTTC.

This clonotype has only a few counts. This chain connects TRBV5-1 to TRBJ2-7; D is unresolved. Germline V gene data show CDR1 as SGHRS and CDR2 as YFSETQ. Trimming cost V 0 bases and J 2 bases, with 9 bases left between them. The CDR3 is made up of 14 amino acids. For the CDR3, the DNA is TGCGCCAGCAGCTTGGGGGATGTGACCTACGAGCAGTACTTC. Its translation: CASSLGDVTYEQYF.

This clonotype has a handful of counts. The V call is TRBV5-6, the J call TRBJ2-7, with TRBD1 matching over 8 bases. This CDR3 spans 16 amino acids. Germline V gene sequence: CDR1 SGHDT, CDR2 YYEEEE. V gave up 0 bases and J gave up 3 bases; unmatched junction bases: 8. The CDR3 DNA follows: TGTGCCAGCAGCTTGGCCGGGGCAGGGGGCTTCTACGAGCAGTACTTC. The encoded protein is CASSLAGAGGFYEQYF.

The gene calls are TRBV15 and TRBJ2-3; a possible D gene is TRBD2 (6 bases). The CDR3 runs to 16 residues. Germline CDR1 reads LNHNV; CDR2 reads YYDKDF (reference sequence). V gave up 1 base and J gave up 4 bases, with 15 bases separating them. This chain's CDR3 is CATSRGLGGRSDTQYF. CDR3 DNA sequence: TGTGCCACCAGCAGAGGCCTCGGGGGACGTTCAGATACGCAGTATTTT.

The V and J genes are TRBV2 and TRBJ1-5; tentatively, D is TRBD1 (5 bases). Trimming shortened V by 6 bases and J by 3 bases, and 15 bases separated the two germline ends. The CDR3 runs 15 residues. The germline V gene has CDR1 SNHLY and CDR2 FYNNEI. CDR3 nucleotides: TGTGCCAGCAGGGCTCAGGGAGGTGTCAATCAGCCCCAGCATTTT. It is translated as CASRAQGGVNQPQHF.

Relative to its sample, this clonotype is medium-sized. The CDR3: CASSLAGGYMYEQFF. CDR3 DNA: TGCGCCAGCAGCTTGGCGGGGGGGTATATGTATGAGCAGTTCTTC. J is TRBJ2-1 and V is TRBV5-1; 8 bases align to TRBD2. This CDR3 contains 15 residues. Losses at the gene ends were 0 bases for V and 8 bases for J; bases not matched to a gene: 7. CDR1 SGHRS and CDR2 YFSETQ come from the germline V gene. The whole variable domain, filled in from reference TRBV5-1 and TRBJ2-1, reads KAGVTQTPRYLIKTRGQQVTLSCSPISGHRSVSWYQQTPGQGLQFLFEYFSETQRNKGNFPGRFSGRQFSNSRSEMNVSTLELGDSALYLCASSLAGGYMYEQFFGPGTRLTVL.